This T cell receptor (beta chain) emerged from a study of blood T cell repertoires in COVID-19. Data came from immunoSEQ multiplex PCR; TCRdb stores just in-frame clones and leaves some out. The sample lists about 140,000 clones, approximately 84% occurring once. Germline CDR1 SNHLY, CDR2 FYNNEI. This CDR3 spans 12 amino acids. Trimming shortened V by 6 bases and J by 9 bases, and 14 bases separated the two germline ends. Sequenced: peripheral blood. This clonotype was sampled from a human donor in a cohort sampled during active COVID-19. This chain connects TRBV2 to TRBJ1-1, with D perhaps matching TRBD1 (5 bases). The CDR3 sequence is CASRATVIKAFF. The CDR3 DNA sequence: TGTGCCAGCAGGGCGACAGTAATCAAAGCTTTCTTT.